The 21 T cell receptor beta chains listed next were all sequenced from one sample in a study of blood T cell repertoires in COVID-19. Profiled with immunoSEQ multiplex PCR; TCRdb holds only in-frame clones, not every one. The profile shows 60,000 to 75,000 clones, 86% of them singletons. The material sequenced was peripheral blood. These receptors originate from a man aged 25 to 45 with acute or convalescent COVID-19.

V and J are TRBV11-3 and TRBJ2-5; possibly TRBD1 for D (5 bases). The germline V gene has CDR1 SGHNT and CDR2 YENEEA. With 2 bases removed from V and 5 bases from J, the gap between germline ends came to 12 bases. CDR3 size: 14 residues. CDR3 residues: CASSLQGSGETQYF. In nucleotides, the CDR3 is TGTGCCAGCAGCTTACAGGGCTCCGGGGAGACCCAGTACTTC.

The chain employs TRBV11-3 and TRBJ2-1; 12 positions match TRBD2. Per the germline V gene, CDR1 is SGHNT and CDR2 is YENEEA. The CDR3 runs 17 residues. J lost 7 bases, V lost 0 bases, and 7 bases had no gene match. For the CDR3, the DNA is TGTGCCAGCAGCTTAGAGAGGACTAGCGGGATGTTAAATGAGCAGTTCTTC. It specifies CASSLERTSGMLNEQFF. Using reference TRBV11-3 and TRBJ2-1 for the parts outside the CDR3, the full variable domain is EAGVVQSPRYKIIEKKQPVAFWCNPISGHNTLYWYLQNLGQGPELLIRYENEEAVDDSQLPKDRFSAERLKGVDSTLKIQPAELGDSAVYLCASSLERTSGMLNEQFFGPGTRLTVL.

V and J are TRBV7-9 and TRBJ2-1, with TRBD2 matching over 10 bases. The CDR3 totals 15 residues. J was trimmed by 2 bases and V by 4 bases; bases with no gene match: 2. Germline values: CDR1 SEHNR, CDR2 FQNEAQ (reference sequence). The CDR3 loop is CASSSSGGAYNEQFF. Written as DNA, the CDR3 is TGTGCCAGCAGCTCCAGCGGGGGGGCCTACAATGAGCAGTTCTTC. The full variable domain, with the rest looked up from reference TRBV7-9 and TRBJ2-1, is DTGVSQNPRHKITKRGQNVTFRCDPISEHNRLYWYRQTLGQGPEFLTYFQNEAQLEKSRLLSDRFSAERPKGSFSTLEIQRTEQGDSAMYLCASSSSGGAYNEQFFGPGTRLTVL.

The chain recombines TRBV9 with TRBJ2-1; TRBD2 might be the D (6 bases). Trimming shortened V by 0 bases and J by 7 bases, and 11 bases separated the two germline ends. This CDR3 has 14 residues. The germline V gene encodes CDR1 SGDLS and CDR2 YYNGEE. CDR3 in amino acids: CASSVGTILNEQFF. The CDR3, as DNA: TGTGCCAGCAGCGTAGGGACTATCCTTAATGAGCAGTTCTTC.

This sequence joins TRBV7-9 and TRBJ2-1; 8 nucleotides line up with TRBD1. Germline V gene sequence: CDR1 SEHNR, CDR2 FQNEAQ (reference sequence). CDR3 size: 16 residues. Trimming removed 5 bases from V and 0 bases from J; junction bases left unmatched: 6. In DNA, the CDR3 is TGTGCCAGCAGCACCACAGGGGGACTCTCCTACAATGAGCAGTTCTTC. Its translation: CASSTTGGLSYNEQFF.

J is TRBJ1-4 and V is TRBV2; 7 bases are a match to TRBD1. The CDR3 runs to 14 residues. J gave up 8 bases and V 2 bases, and 5 bases lay outside the gene matches. Germline assignment: CDR1 SNHLY and CDR2 FYNNEI. The CDR3 DNA sequence: TGTGCCAGCAGTGAAAACAGGGGAGGCGAAAAACTGTTTTTT. Residues: CASSENRGGEKLFF.

CDR3 in DNA: TGTGCCAGCAGTCCCCGGGGGACAGTTCCTTATGGCTACACCTTC. Protein product: CASSPRGTVPYGYTF. The chain combines TRBV27 with TRBJ1-2, with TRBD1 matching 7 bases. CDR1 and CDR2 (germline): MNHEY, SMNVEV (reference sequence). This CDR3 spans 15 amino acids. V was clipped by 5 bases and J by 5 bases; unmatched bases: 11.

CDR3 coding DNA: TGTGCCAGCAGCCGCTTTTTTGAGACCGGGGAGCTGTTTTTT. Amino acids: CASSRFFETGELFF. The chain uses TRBV7-9 and TRBJ2-2; D remains ambiguous. Trimming stripped 5 bases from V and 5 bases from J, with 12 bases between. CDR3 size: 14 residues. Germline V CDR1 and CDR2: SEHNR, FQNEAQ (reference sequence).

CDR3 DNA: TGTGCCAGCAGTCGTCGGGGGGCCGGAGGATACGAGCAGTACTTC. Translation gives CASSRRGAGGYEQYF. The chain couples TRBV5-4 to TRBJ2-7; weak D call: TRBD2 (7 bases). Germline V CDR1 and CDR2: SGHNT, YYREEE (reference sequence). Trimming left V 5 bases short and J 4 bases short, with 19 bases between. The length of the CDR3 is 15 residues.

The table lists this clone with a few counts. The J gene is TRBJ2-5, the V gene TRBV12-3 or TRBV12-4; D call uncertain. The V gene lost 6 bases and the J gene lost 3 bases, with 8 bases spanning the gap. This CDR3 contains 12 residues. The DNA of the CDR3 is TGTGCCAGCAGACGGGTGGAAGAGACCCAGTACTTC. It is translated as CASRRVEETQYF.

The rearrangement links TRBV28 to TRBJ1-2; 10 nucleotides agree with TRBD1. Trimming removed 1 base from V and 8 bases from J; junction bases left unmatched: 10. Germline CDR1 is MDHEN and CDR2 is SYDVKM. The CDR3 sequence is 16 residues long. This CDR3 is CASSLSPPDRGQGYTF. The CDR3 DNA reads as TGTGCCAGCAGTTTATCCCCTCCAGACAGGGGGCAGGGCTACACCTTC.

The chain couples TRBV6-5 to TRBJ1-1, with 9 bases lining up with TRBD1. This CDR3 contains 14 residues. Per germline, CDR1 MNHEY and CDR2 SVGAGI. With V trimmed by 9 bases and J by 6 bases, 11 bases remained unmatched. CDR3 residues: CASTFRDRVSEAFF. The CDR3 region has the DNA TGTGCCAGTACCTTCCGGGACAGGGTCTCTGAAGCTTTCTTT.

This chain joins TRBV2 and TRBJ1-1; TRBD1 matches at 10 bases. The J segment lost 0 bases and the V segment lost 9 bases, leaving 19 bases of the junction unmatched. In germline, CDR1 is SNHLY, CDR2 FYNNEI. The CDR3 runs to 19 residues. The CDR3 DNA is TGTGCCAGAAAATTTCCCGGGACAGGGGCCTTACTTATGAACACTGAAGCTTTCTTT. It specifies CARKFPGTGALLMNTEAFF.

This chain connects TRBV7-2 to TRBJ1-3; D uncertain. This CDR3 region has 14 residues. Looked up from germline, CDR1 is SGHTA and CDR2 is FQGNSA. Trimming removed 3 bases from V and 0 bases from J, with 6 bases in between. The CDR3, as DNA: TGTGCCAGCAGCTTCATGAGCTCTGGAAACACCATATATTTT. It is translated as CASSFMSSGNTIYF.

The J gene is TRBJ1-2, the V gene TRBV5-4; TRBD1 might be the D (6 bases). Between the trimmed V and J ends, which lost 2 bases and 13 bases, there was a span of 18 bases. Germline values: CDR1 SGHNT, CDR2 YYREEE (reference sequence). This CDR3 has 13 residues. Here the CDR3 DNA reads TGTGCCAGCAGCTTATACAAGGGGGACCCCAGCACCTTC. This gives the protein CASSLYKGDPSTF.

V and J are TRBV29-1 and TRBJ1-4; TRBD1 is a possible D gene (5 bases). V was cut by 8 bases and J by 0 bases, with 10 bases left in between. The CDR3 runs 13 residues. Germline V lookup: CDR1 SQVTM, CDR2 ANQGSEA. In DNA form, the CDR3 reads TGCAGCACCCAGGGCGCAACTAATGAAAAACTGTTTTTT. It specifies CSTQGATNEKLFF.

The V gene is TRBV5-1, the J gene TRBJ1-1; 7 bases match TRBD1. The CDR3 loop spans 16 amino acids. The ends lost 4 bases at V and 4 bases at J; junction bases unmatched: 13. The germline V gene encodes CDR1 SGHRS and CDR2 YFSETQ. The CDR3 protein is CASSDRLKTGSTEAFF. CDR3 coding DNA: TGCGCCAGCAGCGACCGGCTAAAGACAGGGTCCACTGAAGCTTTCTTT.

The genes are TRBV5-1 and TRBJ1-2; D unresolved. The CDR3 spans 14 residues. Germline V gene sequence: CDR1 SGHRS, CDR2 YFSETQ. V lost 2 bases, J lost 14 bases, and 22 bases lay in between. The CDR3 sequence is CASSLSASTAATTF. CDR3 bases: TGCGCCAGCAGCTTATCTGCCAGTACGGCGGCTACAACCTTC.

The V call is TRBV28, the J call TRBJ1-5; a weak D match, TRBD1 (6 bases). Trimming left V 4 bases short and J 2 bases short, with 21 bases between. This CDR3 is built from 18 residues. The germline V gene has CDR1 MDHEN and CDR2 SYDVKM. CDR3 DNA sequence: TGTGCCAGCAGTTCTTCTTCCAACACAGGGTCTGGCAATCAGCCCCAGCATTTT. Amino acids: CASSSSSNTGSGNQPQHF.

This clone came up once. The chain uses TRBV18 and TRBJ1-3; a possible D gene is TRBD1 (6 bases). This CDR3 is 14 amino acids long. Trimming pared 5 bases from V and 0 bases from J, leaving 8 bases between. The germline V gene has CDR1 KGHSH and CDR2 LQKENI. The CDR3 nucleotides are TGTGCCAGCTCATTGGACAGCTCTGGAAACACCATATATTTT. The encoded protein is CASSLDSSGNTIYF.

The chain uses TRBV18 and TRBJ1-2; possible D gene TRBD1, 5 bases. The CDR3 sequence is 17 residues long. V shed 2 bases and J shed 3 bases, with 19 bases lying between them. Germline loops: CDR1 KGHSH, CDR2 LQKENI. CDR3 protein: CASSPIPPSTDYYGYTF. The CDR3, as DNA: TGTGCCAGCTCACCAATTCCCCCCTCGACAGATTACTATGGCTACACCTTC.